The subject of this entry is one T cell receptor (beta chain). This entry comes from a study of blood T cell repertoires in COVID-19. Assay: immunoSEQ multiplex PCR; the TCRdb copy retains only in-frame clones and omits some. This sample has around 200,000 clones, with just over 85% found just once. The CDR3 length is 19 residues. CDR1 and CDR2 (germline): ENHRY, SYGVKD. V shed 4 bases and J shed 8 bases, with 32 bases lying between them. Specimen: peripheral blood. The gene calls are TRBV10-3 and TRBJ1-2; TRBD1 might be the D (5 bases). This TCR was recovered from a man aged 50 to 60 with acute or convalescent COVID-19. CDR3 protein: CAISAPHGQGRTSAGGYTF. CDR3 DNA: TGTGCCATCAGTGCCCCCCATGGGCAGGGTAGGACATCTGCTGGGGGCTACACCTTC.